Following are 22 T cell receptor beta chains from one sample sequenced in a study of shared clonotypes between healthy human individuals. Clones were sequenced by immunoSEQ multiplex PCR, and TCRdb holds only the in-frame ones, with some missing. The sample has some 500,000 clones; roughly 80% are singletons. Sequenced material: PBMCs. The receptors shown here come from a woman between 35 and 50 years old in good health. Some clones in this sample may be carry-over from other donors' samples.

This rearrangement joins TRBV7-9 to TRBJ2-1; TRBD2 matches at 12 bases. With 3 bases clipped from V and 9 bases from J, the junction kept 6 bases outside the gene matches. The germline V gene has CDR1 SEHNR and CDR2 FQNEAQ (reference sequence). The CDR3 spans 15 residues. CDR3 sequence (DNA): TGTGCCAGCAGCTTTTCTAGCGGGAGGGCAGGTGAGCAGTTCTTC. Translated: CASSFSSGRAGEQFF. Full variable domain (remainder filled in from reference TRBV7-9 and TRBJ2-1): DTGVSQNPRHKITKRGQNVTFRCDPISEHNRLYWYRQTLGQGPEFLTYFQNEAQLEKSRLLSDRFSAERPKGSFSTLEIQRTEQGDSAMYLCASSFSSGRAGEQFFGPGTRLTVL.

The chain employs TRBV7-3 and TRBJ2-1; D call uncertain. V was clipped by 0 bases and J by 2 bases, with 11 bases between them. CDR1 and CDR2 from the germline V gene are SGHTA and FQGTGA. The CDR3 spans 16 residues. This CDR3 reads CASSLTSVAPYNEQFF. The CDR3 DNA is TGTGCCAGCAGCTTAACGTCGGTAGCCCCCTACAATGAGCAGTTCTTC.

This chain uses TRBV2 with TRBJ1-4; D uncertain. The CDR3 spans 13 residues. Looked up from germline, CDR1 is SNHLY and CDR2 is FYNNEI. V lost 7 bases to trimming and J lost 2 bases, with 8 bases between them. The CDR3 loop is CASKMDTNEKLFF. CDR3 DNA sequence: TGTGCCAGCAAGATGGATACTAATGAAAAACTGTTTTTT.

V is TRBV9 and J is TRBJ2-5; D not resolved. V lost 5 bases and J lost 1, with 9 bases in between. The germline CDR1 and CDR2 sequences are SGDLS and YYNGEE. The CDR3 totals 13 residues. The DNA for the CDR3 is TGTGCCAGCAGAGGAGCCTTCCAAGAGACCCAGTACTTC. Residues: CASRGAFQETQYF.

V gene TRBV18 combines with J gene TRBJ2-1; 10 bases are a match to TRBD2. This CDR3 spans 15 amino acids. The trim removed 3 bases at V and 4 bases at J, leaving 3 bases unmatched. Germline V gene lookup returns CDR1 KGHSH and CDR2 LQKENI. Here the CDR3 DNA reads TGTGCCAGCTCACCTACTAGCGGGGAGTACAATGAGCAGTTCTTC. Translating gives CASSPTSGEYNEQFF.

This chain links TRBV7-9 with TRBJ1-3; D is possibly TRBD1 (6 bases). This CDR3 is 15 amino acids long. V was cut by 3 bases and J by 2 bases, with 11 bases left in between. Per the germline V gene, CDR1 is SEHNR and CDR2 is FQNEAQ (reference sequence). CDR3 in DNA: TGTGCCAGCAGCTTTCACAGGGTAGCTGGAAACACCATATATTTT. As protein: CASSFHRVAGNTIYF.

This chain uses TRBV23-1 with TRBJ2-7, with D maybe TRBD2 (7 bases). TRBV23-1 is known as an ORF, though its function is uncertain. V was shortened by 7 bases and J by 2 bases, with 21 bases between the two germline ends. The CDR3 contains 16 residues. The CDR3 DNA follows: TGCGCCAGCATCGGGGGGCCGTGGCTAACTGCCTACGAGCAGTACTTC. Protein product: CASIGGPWLTAYEQYF.

Worth noting for this clone: An end of the junction differs from the germline gene, which may be a read error. This same CDR3 is encoded by further DNA sequences in the sample. This rearrangement joins TRBV4-2 to TRBJ1-1, with a weak D call TRBD1 (6 bases). This CDR3 spans 17 amino acids. Germline CDR1 LGHNA, CDR2 YNFKEQ. Written as DNA, the CDR3 is TGTGCCAGTAGCCAAGATCTCCTGGGGGCCCTAGGCACTGAAGCTTTCTTT. It translates to CASSQDLLGALGTEAFF.

V is TRBV7-8 and J is TRBJ1-4; TRBD1 matches 9 bases. The CDR3 length is 16 residues. CDR1 SGHVS and CDR2 FQNEAQ come from the germline V gene. J gave up 7 bases and V 1 base, and 7 bases lay outside the gene matches. CDR3 sequence: CASSLGSGTGSEKLFF. Written as DNA, the CDR3 is TGTGCCAGCAGCTTAGGTTCGGGGACAGGGAGTGAAAAACTGTTTTTT.

The chain joins TRBV27 to TRBJ2-7; 13 positions agree with TRBD2. V trimming: 4 bases; J trimming: 4 bases; junction bases outside the gene matches: 7. Germline lookup yields CDR1 MNHEY and CDR2 SMNVEV (reference sequence). The CDR3 is 16 amino acids. The CDR3 loop reads CASSSLAGGPLYEQYF. CDR3 bases: TGTGCCAGCAGTTCACTAGCGGGAGGGCCTCTATACGAGCAGTACTTC.

This chain joins TRBV5-6 and TRBJ2-7; 7 bases are a match to TRBD2. J lost 2 bases, V lost 0 bases, and 2 bases had no gene match. The CDR3 covers 14 residues. Germline V CDR1 and CDR2: SGHDT, YYEEEE. The CDR3 DNA sequence: TGTGCCAGCAGCTTGGTGGGGGGGACCTACGAGCAGTACTTC. Residues: CASSLVGGTYEQYF.

As to this clone: This may be a read error: a much more frequent sequence differs by one nucleotide. The V gene is TRBV28, the J gene TRBJ1-4; 7 nucleotides agree with TRBD1. From germline, CDR1 is MDHEN and CDR2 SYDVKM. The CDR3 spans 17 residues. CDR3 DNA sequence: TGTGCCAGCAGTTTAGAGCCCCAGGACAGGCTTAATGAAAAACTGCTTTTT. This codes for CASSLEPQDRLNEKLLF.

This clone was counted a single time. V gene TRBV6-1 combines with J gene TRBJ2-3; TRBD1 is a possible D gene (5 bases). Trimming removed 7 bases at V and 4 bases at J, with 18 bases between. This CDR3 has 15 residues. Germline values: CDR1 MNHNS, CDR2 SASEGT. The CDR3 is CASIAQALGPDTQYF. The CDR3 bases are TGTGCCAGCATAGCACAGGCCCTAGGGCCAGATACGCAGTATTTT.

Remarks on this clone: A read error is likely here: a far larger clone is one base away. This chain connects TRBV9 to TRBJ1-1, with a tentative D call TRBD1 (5 bases). The CDR3 is 15 amino acids. Germline CDR1 and CDR2: SGDLS and YYNGEE. Here the CDR3 reads CASRVATELNTEAFF. CDR3 coding DNA: TGTGCCAGCCGCGTAGCGACAGAACTGAACACTGAAGCTTTCTTT.

The CDR3 DNA reads TGTGCCTGGAGGAGGTGGAATAATTCACCCCTCCACTTT. Its protein is CAWRRWNNSPLHF. The chain is built from TRBV30 and TRBJ1-6; no clear D gene. Trimming left V 3 bases short and J 5 bases short, with 8 bases between. The CDR3 loop spans 13 amino acids. Germline CDR1 and CDR2: GTSNPN and SVGIG (reference sequence).

The rearrangement joins TRBV5-4 to TRBJ2-3, with TRBD2 as a possible D gene (6 bases). Trimming removed 3 bases from V and 4 bases from J, with 9 bases in between. Germline V lookup: CDR1 SGHNT, CDR2 YYREEE (reference sequence). This CDR3 contains 13 residues. The CDR3 protein is CASSWGLADTQYF. The DNA of the CDR3 is TGTGCCAGCAGCTGGGGACTCGCAGATACGCAGTATTTT.

The chain combines TRBV4-2 with TRBJ2-1; D is unresolved. The CDR3 spans 13 residues. CDR1 is LGHNA and CDR2 is YNFKEQ in the germline V gene. Trimming shortened V by 0 bases and J by 8 bases, and 8 bases separated the two germline ends. The CDR3 DNA follows: TGTGCCAGCAGCCAAGATTACCAGGATGAGCAGTTCTTC. Translating gives CASSQDYQDEQFF.

The V and J genes are TRBV11-2 and TRBJ2-5, with TRBD1 matching 9 bases. Germline V gives CDR1 SGHAT, CDR2 FQNNGV. With V trimmed by 5 bases and J by 7 bases, 8 bases remained unmatched. The CDR3 has 14 amino acids. CDR3 in DNA: TGTGCCAGCAGCCTGGAGCCGGGACAGGGGACCCAGTACTTC. It specifies CASSLEPGQGTQYF.

The chain joins TRBV30 to TRBJ1-4, with D uncertain. Germline V gene lookup returns CDR1 GTSNPN and CDR2 SVGIG (reference sequence). The CDR3 runs 13 residues. V lost 3 bases and J 7 bases, leaving 12 bases between the germline ends. CDR3 protein: CAWSRKMGEKLFF. CDR3 nucleotide sequence: TGTGCCTGGAGCAGGAAGATGGGTGAAAAACTGTTTTTT.

In its sample, this clone was seen many times. This rearrangement joins TRBV29-1 to TRBJ1-1; D call uncertain. The CDR3 extends over 13 amino acids. Germline-derived CDR1 and CDR2 are SQVTM and ANQGSEA. The V end was cut by 5 bases, the J end by 1 base, with 11 bases between. The CDR3 spells CSVKRSTNTEAFF. CDR3 DNA: TGCAGCGTTAAGAGGTCAACGAACACTGAAGCTTTCTTT.

V gene TRBV7-2 combines with J gene TRBJ2-7, with D perhaps matching TRBD2 (5 bases). Per germline, CDR1 SGHTA and CDR2 FQGNSA. V was clipped by 3 bases and J by 0 bases, with 9 bases between them. The CDR3 consists of 14 residues. CDR3: CASSLKGSSYEQYF. The CDR3 nucleotides read TGTGCCAGCAGCTTGAAAGGGAGCTCCTACGAGCAGTACTTC.

The gene calls are TRBV7-2 and TRBJ2-7; D is unresolved. Germline V gene lookup returns CDR1 SGHTA and CDR2 FQGNSA. Trimming shortened V by 1 base and J by 2 bases, and 6 bases separated the two germline ends. This CDR3 has 13 residues. CDR3 in DNA: TGTGCCAGCAGCTTAGTGGCCACCTACGAGCAGTACTTC. This translates into CASSLVATYEQYF. Drawing the rest from reference TRBV7-2 and TRBJ2-7, the complete variable domain is GAGVSQSPSNKVTEKGKDVELRCDPISGHTALYWYRQSLGQGLEFLIYFQGNSAPDKSGLPSDRFSAERTGGSVSTLTIQRTQQEDSAVYLCASSLVATYEQYFGPGTRLTVT.